This T cell receptor beta chain emerged from a study of cytomegalovirus exposure and HLA in healthy donors. On this clone itself: Antigen: not known.

Study observations and caveats: Among TCR beta chains, those listed as cytomegalovirus-associated numbered over 150.

V lost 1 base, J lost 7 bases, and 25 bases lay in between. This CDR3 spans 18 amino acids. Germline CDR1 reads MNHEY; CDR2 reads SMNVEV (reference sequence). Assay used: immunoSEQ multiplex PCR; TCRdb lists only in-frame clones, some missing. This sample yields fewer than 350,000 clones, of which 88% are seen a single time; approximately 0.9% belongs to the top ten. The donors were members of the validation cohort comprising about 120 subjects, separate from the approximately 630-subject first cohort. Sequenced: PBMCs. The clonotype originates from a woman younger than 30 in good health and CMV-seronegative. V is TRBV27 and J is TRBJ1-2; D is perhaps TRBD1 (6 bases). CDR3 residues: CASSLYSSGGVKDSGYTF. In nucleotides, the CDR3 is TGTGCCAGCAGTTTATACTCTTCGGGGGGCGTGAAGGATTCTGGCTACACCTTC.